Following are 20 T cell receptor beta chains from one sample sequenced in a study of blood T cell repertoires in COVID-19. Libraries were prepared by immunoSEQ multiplex PCR; TCRdb keeps only in-frame clonotypes and omits some of them. The sample has around 170,000 clones, approximately 80% seen once. The sequencing input was peripheral blood. These receptors were taken from a human donor in a cohort sampled during active COVID-19.

Of note for this clone: Other DNA sequences within the sample encode an identical CDR3. In nucleotides, the CDR3 is TGTGCCAGCAGGCGACAGGGGGGTGAAAAACTGTTTTTT. Translating it yields CASRRQGGEKLFF. The chain employs TRBV6-5 and TRBJ1-4, with TRBD1 matching over 9 bases. V lost 6 bases to trimming and J lost 7 bases; unmatched junction nucleotides: 3. The CDR3 is 13 amino acids. Germline CDR1 is MNHEY and CDR2 is SVGAGI.

As for this clone: The same CDR3 also results from other DNA sequences found in this sample. The chain carries TRBV7-9 and TRBJ2-7, with a weak D call TRBD1 (6 bases). The V gene's germline CDR1 is SEHNR and CDR2 FQNEAQ (reference sequence). V lost 4 bases, J lost 4 bases, and 8 bases lay in between. The CDR3 has 12 amino acids. The CDR3 region has the DNA TGTGCCAGCAGCTCTCAGGGGTACGAGCAGTACTTC. It encodes CASSSQGYEQYF.

This chain links TRBV2 with TRBJ2-1; 7 bases are shared with TRBD2. The V segment lost 1 base and the J segment 6 bases; nucleotides outside the gene matches: 6. Germline V gives CDR1 SNHLY, CDR2 FYNNEI. CDR3 length equals 15 residues. Here the CDR3 reads CASSEERGLGNEQFF. The CDR3 DNA reads TGTGCCAGCAGTGAAGAGCGGGGTCTTGGCAATGAGCAGTTCTTC.

The V and J genes are TRBV7-3 and TRBJ2-3, with 8 bases matching TRBD1. The germline gives CDR1 SGHTA, CDR2 FQGTGA. V shed 4 bases and J 1 base; nucleotides not matched to a gene: 4. CDR3 length: 15 residues. The CDR3 DNA sequence: TGTGCCAGCAGCTCGGACAGGGACCGCACAGATACGCAGTATTTT. Translated: CASSSDRDRTDTQYF.

With respect to this clone: At one boundary the junction diverges from the germline segment, which might be a read error. The V call is TRBV20-1, the J call TRBJ1-1; D unresolved. CDR3 length: 13 amino acids. CDR1 and CDR2 (germline): DFQATT, SNEGSKA (reference sequence). DNA of the CDR3: TGCAGTGCTAGTCGTCCTATGAACGCTGAAGCTTTCTTT. Its protein is CSASRPMNAEAFF.

The genes are TRBV2 and TRBJ1-2; 9 bases are shared with TRBD1. With V trimmed by 5 bases and J by 4 bases, 11 bases remained unmatched. This CDR3 spans 16 amino acids. Germline-derived CDR1 and CDR2 are SNHLY and FYNNEI. CDR3 DNA sequence: TGTGCCAGCAGTTCCCAACAGGGGGCATACGGCTATGGCTACACCTTC. Translation gives CASSSQQGAYGYGYTF.

The rearrangement uses TRBV2 and TRBJ2-7; D is uncertain. Germline V CDR1 and CDR2: SNHLY, FYNNEI. There are 12 residues in the CDR3. Trimming shortened V by 8 bases and J by 4 bases, and 12 bases separated the two germline ends. This CDR3 reads CASEVDEYEQYF. The CDR3 nucleotides read TGTGCCAGCGAGGTCGACGAATACGAGCAGTACTTC. The full variable domain, completed using reference TRBV2 and TRBJ2-7, is EPEVTQTPSHQVTQMGQEVILRCVPISNHLYFYWYRQILGQKVEFLVSFYNNEISEKSEIFDDQFSVERPDGSNFTLKIRSTKLEDSAMYFCASEVDEYEQYFGPGTRLTVT.

The chain is built from TRBV19 and TRBJ2-3; TRBD2 matches 10 bases. CDR3 length: 15 amino acids. From germline, CDR1 is LNHDA and CDR2 SQIVND (reference sequence). V gave up 2 bases and J gave up 5 bases; unmatched junction bases: 4. The CDR3, as DNA: TGTGCCAGTAGTATACTAGCGGGAGTGCGAGATACGCAGTATTTT. Its translation is CASSILAGVRDTQYF.

This chain uses TRBV7-3 with TRBJ2-7; 10 positions match TRBD1. The CDR3 consists of 16 residues. V was clipped by 1 base and J by 3 bases; unmatched bases: 6. Germline CDR1 SGHTA, CDR2 FQGTGA. The CDR3 loop is CASSLIPGQGFYEQYF. CDR3 nucleotides: TGTGCCAGCAGCTTAATCCCGGGACAGGGGTTCTACGAGCAGTACTTC.

The chain recombines TRBV5-1 with TRBJ2-7; TRBD2 matches 9 bases. This CDR3 has 17 amino acids. V shed 2 bases, J shed 0 bases, and the junction held 9 bases outside the gene matches. Germline V gene lookup returns CDR1 SGHRS and CDR2 YFSETQ. CDR3 sequence reads: CASSFGSGSWASYEQYF. DNA of the CDR3: TGCGCCAGCAGCTTTGGTAGCGGGAGTTGGGCCTCCTACGAGCAGTACTTC.

The chain is built from TRBV27 and TRBJ1-2, with TRBD1 identical over 9 bases. Per the germline V gene, CDR1 is MNHEY and CDR2 is SMNVEV (reference sequence). J was trimmed by 8 bases and V by 6 bases; bases with no gene match: 7. The CDR3 runs to 13 residues. Here the CDR3 reads CASSRDRVAGYTF. DNA for the CDR3: TGTGCCAGCAGCAGGGACAGGGTAGCCGGCTACACCTTC.

This clone showed up just once. The chain couples TRBV18 to TRBJ2-2; 8 positions match TRBD1. The germline gives CDR1 KGHSH, CDR2 LQKENI. The CDR3 is 16 residues long. Trimming cost V 3 bases and J 5 bases; bases outside gene matches: 8. Here the CDR3 DNA reads TGTGCCAGCTCACCTGACAGGGGAGTAAAGACCGGGGAGCTGTTTTTT. Translation gives CASSPDRGVKTGELFF.

The V call is TRBV4-1, the J call TRBJ2-5; 12 bases line up with TRBD2. The V segment lost 0 bases and the J segment 5 bases; nucleotides outside the gene matches: 4. Per germline, CDR1 MGHRA and CDR2 YSYEKL. The CDR3 runs 16 residues. The CDR3 region has the DNA TGCGCCAGCAGCCAAGAGACCGGGACTAGCGGGGAGACCCAGTACTTC. Translating it yields CASSQETGTSGETQYF.

This clone was seen a single time. V gene TRBV18 combines with J gene TRBJ2-1, with 7 bases that match TRBD1. Trimming at V came to 3 bases and at J to 3 bases, leaving 8 bases not matched to a gene. CDR3 length equals 16 residues. Germline loops: CDR1 KGHSH, CDR2 LQKENI. CDR3 bases: TGTGCCAGCTCACCGCTAACAGGGGCGCACTACAATGAGCAGTTCTTC. This codes for CASSPLTGAHYNEQFF.

V and J are TRBV3-1 (or the pseudogene TRBV3-2) and TRBJ2-3, with 10 bases matching TRBD2. The CDR3 has 15 residues. Germline values: CDR1 LGHDT, CDR2 YNNKEL (reference sequence). V dropped 4 bases and J dropped 6; count of bases not matched to a gene: 7. The DNA of the CDR3 is TGTGCCAGCAGCCCGAGCGGGAGGGCCGGCGATACGCAGTATTTT. Its translation: CASSPSGRAGDTQYF.

This clone was counted between two and nine times. The sample holds other DNA sequences that translate to the same CDR3. The chain carries TRBV6-5 and TRBJ1-1, with a weak D call TRBD1 (6 bases). Germline values: CDR1 MNHEY, CDR2 SVGAGI. CDR3 length: 15 residues. Trimming removed 2 bases from V and 1 base from J, with 11 bases in between. The CDR3 nucleotides read TGTGCCAGCAGTTACAGGGGGAGGGGGAACACTGAAGCTTTCTTT. This encodes CASSYRGRGNTEAFF.

V is TRBV4-2 and J is TRBJ2-7; TRBD1 matches 9 bases. The germline V gene has CDR1 LGHNA and CDR2 YNFKEQ. The junction had 3 bases not matched to a gene; V was cut back by 1 base and J by 2 bases. CDR3 length: 15 amino acids. CDR3 in amino acids: CASSQGQGGTYEQYF. DNA for the CDR3: TGTGCCAGCAGCCAAGGACAGGGGGGTACCTACGAGCAGTACTTC.

J is TRBJ1-2 and V is TRBV29-1, with a weak D call TRBD1 (6 bases). Trimming shortened V by 6 bases and J by 7 bases, and 18 bases separated the two germline ends. The germline gives CDR1 SQVTM, CDR2 ANQGSEA. The length of the CDR3 is 13 residues. The chain's CDR3 is CSVTLRTVGGYTF. CDR3 in DNA: TGCAGCGTAACTCTCAGGACAGTCGGTGGCTACACCTTC.

The chain employs TRBV6-5 and TRBJ2-7; 14 positions match TRBD2. CDR3 length: 15 residues. Per germline, CDR1 MNHEY and CDR2 SVGAGI. V trimming: 5 bases; J trimming: 6 bases; junction bases outside the gene matches: 6. In nucleotides, the CDR3 is TGTGCCAGCAGTATGGGACTAGCGGGAGTAGCCGAGCAGTACTTC. It is translated as CASSMGLAGVAEQYF.

The chain joins TRBV28 to TRBJ1-2, with 12 positions matching TRBD1. J was trimmed by 8 bases and V by 7 bases; bases with no gene match: 5. CDR3 length equals 13 residues. Germline CDR1 MDHEN, CDR2 SYDVKM. CDR3 residues: CASTWGQGAGYTF. Written as DNA, the CDR3 is TGTGCCAGCACCTGGGGACAGGGGGCGGGCTACACCTTC.